The present T cell receptor (beta chain) was sequenced within a study of human thymus T cells. As concerns this clone: Antigen unknown.

Regarding the study as a whole: Thymic as well as blood repertoires seemed to favor certain V and J genes unevenly.

The assay was immunoSEQ multiplex PCR, and TCRdb's table has in-frame clones only and misses some. The data contain about 44,000 clones, 94% of them seen just once; the ten biggest clones take up about 0.12%. Half of the eight donors gave roughly 0.45-1 mL blood during surgery. The J segment lost 5 bases and the V segment lost 3 bases, leaving 4 bases of the junction unmatched. The CDR3 is 14 residues long. Germline CDR1 reads MNHEY; CDR2 reads SMNVEV (reference sequence). This receptor was taken from a boy younger than two with a congenital heart defect but otherwise immunologically healthy. This chain joins TRBV27 and TRBJ2-5, with 9 bases lining up with TRBD2. Source material: blood. The CDR3 protein is CASSLAGGRETQYF. The DNA of the CDR3 is TGTGCCAGCAGTTTGGCGGGGGGGCGCGAGACCCAGTACTTC.